A selection of T cell receptor beta chains follows, all from one sample in a study of T cell responses to AZD1222 COVID-19 vaccine. Sequencing used immunoSEQ multiplex PCR; TCRdb keeps in-frame clones, though not all of them. The sample lists over 65,000 clones; 90% to 95% were seen once. The sample in question was peripheral blood, obtained on day 0 of MenACWY control vaccination. The source is an adult in good health. Each CDR3 is given with its conserved first and last residue. D genes are given only for firm matches. Clone sizes are given selectively: once, few, many, or a class where the clone is expanded.

v_call	clone_size	d_call	j_call	cdr3_aa	cdr3_nt
TRBV3-1/TRBV3-2	.	.	TRBJ2-7	CASSQTFEGEQYF	TGTGCCAGCAGCCAAACCTTCGAGGGGGAGCAGTACTTC
TRBV7-2	.	.	TRBJ1-6	CASSLIQGNSPLHF	TGTGCCAGCAGCTTAATCCAGGGAAATTCACCCCTCCACTTT
TRBV6-5	.	.	TRBJ2-5	CASSYGGRETQYF	TGTGCCAGCAGTTACGGTGGGCGGGAGACCCAGTACTTC
TRBV28	.	TRBD2	TRBJ2-1	CASSSNKGLAGAYNEQFF	TGTGCCAGCAGTTCAAACAAAGGACTAGCGGGGGCCTACAATGAGCAGTTCTTC
TRBV2	.	.	TRBJ1-1	CASSVLWSIGTSTTEAFF	TGTGCCAGCAGTGTCCTGTGGAGCATAGGGACATCTACCACTGAAGCTTTCTTT
TRBV19	.	.	TRBJ1-4	CASKQIQANEKLFF	TGTGCCAGTAAACAGATACAGGCTAATGAAAAACTGTTTTTT
TRBV9	.	TRBD1	TRBJ1-1	CASSVGTGFAEAFF	TGTGCCAGCAGCGTAGGGACAGGGTTCGCTGAAGCTTTCTTT
TRBV19	few	TRBD2	TRBJ2-2	CASSGLAPNTGELFF	TGTGCCAGTAGTGGACTAGCGCCCAACACCGGGGAGCTGTTTTTT
TRBV19	.	.	TRBJ1-1	CASSIDDGSGTEAFF	TGTGCCAGTAGTATAGATGACGGCAGTGGCACTGAAGCTTTCTTT
TRBV7-9	.	TRBD1	TRBJ2-3	CASVQSRTGKTDTQYF	TGTGCCAGCGTCCAAAGCCGGACAGGGAAAACAGATACGCAGTATTTT
TRBV3-1/TRBV3-2	once	.	TRBJ1-1	CASSPDPRVREAFF	TGTGCCAGCAGCCCCGACCCCAGGGTCCGGGAAGCTTTCTTT
TRBV12-5	.	TRBD2	TRBJ2-3	CASGLFRLAVSTDTQYF	TGTGCTAGTGGTTTGTTCCGACTAGCGGTGAGCACAGATACGCAGTATTTT
TRBV3-1/TRBV3-2	.	.	TRBJ1-5	CASSQDGRGNSNQPQHF	TGTGCCAGCAGCCAAGATGGCAGGGGAAATAGCAATCAGCCCCAGCATTTT
TRBV7-3	few	.	TRBJ2-3	CASSPGGPATDTQYF	TGTGCCAGCAGCCCTGGGGGCCCGGCCACAGATACGCAGTATTTT
TRBV19	.	.	TRBJ2-2	CASSRGEGVTGELFF	TGTGCCAGTAGCCGAGGGGAGGGGGTGACCGGGGAGCTGTTTTTT
TRBV18	once	TRBD2	TRBJ2-3	CASSPLVSGSGDTQYF	TGTGCCAGCTCACCACTTGTTAGCGGGAGTGGCGATACGCAGTATTTT
TRBV3-1/TRBV3-2	.	TRBD2	TRBJ2-1	CASSQKLAASSYNEQFF	TGTGCCAGCAGCCAAAAACTAGCGGCGAGCTCCTACAATGAGCAGTTCTTC
TRBV11-2	.	.	TRBJ1-6	CASSRQIQSYNSPLHF	TGTGCCAGCAGCCGACAGATTCAATCCTATAATTCACCCCTCCACTTT
TRBV18	.	.	TRBJ1-2	CASSGVYGYTF	TGTGCCAGCTCAGGCGTCTATGGCTACACCTTC
TRBV3-1/TRBV3-2	.	.	TRBJ2-2	CASSQDHRGLAGIVTGELFF	TGTGCCAGCAGCCAAGACCACAGGGGGCTAGCGGGAATAGTCACCGGGGAGCTGTTTTTT
TRBV19	.	TRBD1	TRBJ1-1	CASSRTGDYTEAFF	TGTGCCAGTAGTCGGACAGGGGACTACACTGAAGCTTTCTTT
TRBV7-2	.	TRBD2	TRBJ2-3	CASSSWTSGVSTDTQYF	TGTGCCAGCAGCTCGTGGACTAGCGGGGTCAGCACAGATACGCAGTATTTT
TRBV11-2	.	.	TRBJ1-1	CASSLGGAGEAFF	TGTGCCAGCAGCCTAGGGGGGGCGGGTGAAGCTTTCTTT
TRBV6-2/TRBV6-3	few	.	TRBJ2-6	CASSPARDSGANVLTF	TGTGCCAGCAGTCCCGCCAGGGACTCTGGGGCCAACGTCCTGACTTTC
TRBV7-2	.	TRBD1	TRBJ2-7	CASSFLRGLSYEQYF	TGTGCCAGCAGCTTTTTGAGGGGGCTCTCCTACGAGCAGTACTTC
TRBV4-3	.	TRBD2	TRBJ2-3	CASSQVGLAADTQYF	TGCGCCAGCAGCCAAGTGGGACTAGCAGCAGATACGCAGTATTTT
TRBV5-1	.	.	TRBJ2-7	CASSLEGTQYF	TGCGCCAGCAGTCTCGAGGGGACGCAGTACTTC
TRBV20-1	few	.	TRBJ2-1	CSASLTENHNEQFF	TGCAGTGCTAGTCTAACTGAGAACCACAATGAGCAGTTCTTC
TRBV5-1	.	.	TRBJ2-1	CASSSTVISEQFF	TGCGCCAGCAGCTCCACAGTTATTAGTGAGCAGTTCTTC
TRBV12-3/TRBV12-4	.	.	TRBJ1-1	CASRGMGNTEAFF	TGTGCCAGCAGAGGAATGGGAAACACTGAAGCTTTCTTT
TRBV27	.	.	TRBJ2-7	CASSLPGAGAYEQYF	TGTGCCAGCAGCCTACCGGGGGCAGGGGCCTACGAGCAGTACTTC
TRBV19	.	.	TRBJ2-3	CASSITGPPPDTQYF	TGTGCCAGTAGTATTACCGGACCTCCCCCAGATACGCAGTATTTT
TRBV7-2	.	.	TRBJ1-2	CASSSSGGDLGGYTF	TGTGCCAGCAGCTCCTCCGGGGGGGATCTTGGTGGCTACACCTTC
TRBV6-7	.	.	TRBJ2-7	CASSYSRPF	TGTGCCAGCAGTTACTCGAGGCCGTTC
TRBV5-4	.	TRBD1	TRBJ1-2	CASSEDRSGYTF	TGTGCCAGCAGCGAGGACAGGTCGGGCTACACCTTC
TRBV19	.	.	TRBJ1-2	CASSETTGYGYTF	TGTGCCAGTAGTGAAACGACAGGTTATGGCTACACCTTC
TRBV7-9	.	.	TRBJ2-7	CASSGQGLPEQYF	TGTGCCAGCAGCGGGCAGGGGCTCCCCGAGCAGTACTTC
TRBV9	.	TRBD1	TRBJ1-4	CASSVSGQSNEKLFF	TGTGCCAGCAGCGTATCGGGACAGTCAAATGAAAAACTGTTTTTT
TRBV2	once	.	TRBJ1-3	CASRRAGSGNTIYF	TGTGCCAGCCGCAGGGCGGGCTCTGGAAACACCATATATTTT
TRBV7-3	.	.	TRBJ2-1	CASSLAPPRTTNNEQFF	TGTGCCAGCAGCTTAGCCCCCCCCCGGACTACAAACAATGAGCAGTTCTTC
TRBV18	.	.	TRBJ2-7	CASSPTVTDYEQYF	TGTGCCAGCTCACCAACAGTTACAGACTACGAGCAGTACTTC
TRBV4-3	.	.	TRBJ2-1	CASSQEFSYNEQFF	TGCGCCAGCAGCCAGGAGTTTTCCTACAATGAGCAGTTCTTC
TRBV9	.	TRBD1	TRBJ2-2	CASSVDRAKAGELFF	TGTGCCAGCAGCGTGGACAGGGCTAAAGCCGGGGAGCTGTTTTTT